This TCR beta chain derives from a study of blood T cells in healthy people across ages. Study-level background: Template switching picked up about one barcoded beta molecule for each two T cells. Study outcomes and limitations: With naive T cell percentage, TCR beta diversity showed a strong correlation. A roughly linear age-dependent decrease characterized TCR beta diversity per million T cells. The CMV status of each donor remained undetermined, and this could have confounded shifts in expanded clonotypes.

Sample-barcoded 5' priming and a J-beta primer mix drove a second PCR of 7 to 11 cycles. A single record per CDR3 protein comes from TCRdb applying MiXCR to the 5' RACE reads. The data show hundreds of thousands of distinct CDR3 sequences, roughly three fifths seen once. Note on this clonotype: Its antigen is still unknown.

This CDR3 spans 13 amino acids. The V and J ends lost 5 bases and 7 bases respectively, with 15 bases between them. The germline CDR1 and CDR2 sequences are SEHNR and FQNEAQ (reference sequence). This clonotype was sampled from a man aged 35-49 years in good health. Sample: blood. V usage is TRBV7-9 and J usage is TRBJ2-7; weak D call: TRBD1 (6 bases). The DNA of the CDR3 is TGTGCCAGCAGCACCCACCGGGACAAAGAGCAGTACTTC. It is translated as CASSTHRDKEQYF.